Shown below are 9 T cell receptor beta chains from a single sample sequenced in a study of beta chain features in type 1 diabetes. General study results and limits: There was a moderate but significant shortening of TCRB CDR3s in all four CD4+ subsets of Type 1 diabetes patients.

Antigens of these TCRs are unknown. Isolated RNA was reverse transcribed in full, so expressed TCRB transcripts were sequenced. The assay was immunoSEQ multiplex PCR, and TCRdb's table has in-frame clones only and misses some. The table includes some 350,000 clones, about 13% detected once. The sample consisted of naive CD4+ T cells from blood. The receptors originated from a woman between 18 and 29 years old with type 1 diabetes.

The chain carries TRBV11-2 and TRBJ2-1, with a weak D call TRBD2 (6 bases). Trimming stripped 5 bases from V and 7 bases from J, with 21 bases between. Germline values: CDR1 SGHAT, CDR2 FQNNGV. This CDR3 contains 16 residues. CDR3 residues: CASSPLGGRSRNEQFF. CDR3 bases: TGTGCCAGCAGCCCATTGGGGGGAAGGTCTAGGAATGAGCAGTTCTTC.

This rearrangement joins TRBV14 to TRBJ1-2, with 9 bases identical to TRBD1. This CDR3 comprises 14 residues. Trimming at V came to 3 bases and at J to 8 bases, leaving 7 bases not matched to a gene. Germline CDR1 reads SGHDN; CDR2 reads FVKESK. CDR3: CASSQLRTGEGYTF. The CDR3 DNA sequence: TGTGCCAGCAGCCAGTTACGGACAGGGGAAGGCTACACCTTC. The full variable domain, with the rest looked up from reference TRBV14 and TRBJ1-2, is EAGVTQFPSHSVIEKGQTVTLRCDPISGHDNLYWYRRVMGKEIKFLLHFVKESKQDESGMPNNRFLAERTGGTYSTLKVQPAELEDSGVYFCASSQLRTGEGYTFGSGTRLTVV.

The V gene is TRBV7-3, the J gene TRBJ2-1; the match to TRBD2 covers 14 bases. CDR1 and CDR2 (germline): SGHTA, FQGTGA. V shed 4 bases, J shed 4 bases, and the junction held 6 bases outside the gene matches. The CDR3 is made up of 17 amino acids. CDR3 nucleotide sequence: TGTGCCAGCAGCTCCGGACTAGCGGGAGGCATATACAATGAGCAGTTCTTC. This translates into CASSSGLAGGIYNEQFF.

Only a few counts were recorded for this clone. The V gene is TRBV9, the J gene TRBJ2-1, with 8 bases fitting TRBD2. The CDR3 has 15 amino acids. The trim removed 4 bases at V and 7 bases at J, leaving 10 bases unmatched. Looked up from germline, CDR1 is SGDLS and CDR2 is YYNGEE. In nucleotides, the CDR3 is TGTGCCAGCAGCCCCCGCTCCACGGGAGGGAATGAGCAGTTCTTC. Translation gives CASSPRSTGGNEQFF.

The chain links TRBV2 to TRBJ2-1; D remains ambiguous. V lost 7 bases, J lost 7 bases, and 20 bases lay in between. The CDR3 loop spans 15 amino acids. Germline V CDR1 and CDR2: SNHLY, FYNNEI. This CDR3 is CASTMGSPIRNEQFF. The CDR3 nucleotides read TGTGCCAGCACTATGGGCAGCCCTATTAGAAATGAGCAGTTCTTC.

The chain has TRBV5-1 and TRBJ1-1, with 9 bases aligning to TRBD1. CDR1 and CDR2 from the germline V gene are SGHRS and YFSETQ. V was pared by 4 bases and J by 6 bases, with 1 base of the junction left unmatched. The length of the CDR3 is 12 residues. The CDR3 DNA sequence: TGCGCCAGCAGCCGGGACAGGGCTGAAGCTTTCTTT. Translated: CASSRDRAEAFF.

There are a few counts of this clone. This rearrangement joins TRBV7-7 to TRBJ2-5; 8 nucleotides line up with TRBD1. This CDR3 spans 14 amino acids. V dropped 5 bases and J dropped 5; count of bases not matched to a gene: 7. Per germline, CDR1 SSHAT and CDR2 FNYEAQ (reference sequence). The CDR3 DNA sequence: TGTGCCAGCAGCCCTGGACAGGGTCCGGAGACCCAGTACTTC. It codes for CASSPGQGPETQYF.

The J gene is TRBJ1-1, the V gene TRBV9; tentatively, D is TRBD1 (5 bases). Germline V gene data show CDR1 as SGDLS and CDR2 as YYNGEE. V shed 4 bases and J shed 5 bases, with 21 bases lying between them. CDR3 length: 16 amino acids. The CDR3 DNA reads TGTGCCAGCAGCCCCTGGGGGGGTCGAGGTTGGACTGAAGCTTTCTTT. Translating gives CASSPWGGRGWTEAFF. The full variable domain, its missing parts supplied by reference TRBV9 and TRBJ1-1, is DSGVTQTPKHLITATGQRVTLRCSPRSGDLSVYWYQQSLDQGLQFLIQYYNGEERAKGNILERFSAQQFPDLHSELNLSSLELGDSALYFCASSPWGGRGWTEAFFGQGTRLTVV.

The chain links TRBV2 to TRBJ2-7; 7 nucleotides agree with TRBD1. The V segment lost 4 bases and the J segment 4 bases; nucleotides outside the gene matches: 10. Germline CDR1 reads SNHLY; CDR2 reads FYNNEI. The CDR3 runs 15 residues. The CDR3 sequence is CASSATGYRGYEQYF. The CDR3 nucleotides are TGTGCCAGCAGTGCGACAGGGTATCGTGGGTACGAGCAGTACTTC.